These 3 T cell receptor beta chains originate from one sample sequenced in a study of cytomegalovirus exposure and HLA in healthy donors. PCR primers comprised 60 Vbeta and 13 Jbeta primers. Some clones are missing from TCRdb's copy, which holds only in-frame ones; the method was immunoSEQ multiplex PCR. This table holds about 190,000 clones, roughly four fifths found once. Input material: PBMCs. The receptors were sampled from a woman under 40 in good health and CMV-seropositive.

This chain connects TRBV19 to TRBJ2-7, with 8 bases matching TRBD1. The CDR3 consists of 14 residues. V lost 6 bases, J lost 2 bases, and 6 bases stayed unmatched. Germline CDR1 LNHDA, CDR2 SQIVND (reference sequence). The CDR3 nucleotides read TGTGCCAGTAGACGGACAGGGACGACCTACGAGCAGTACTTC. It codes for CASRRTGTTYEQYF.

V is TRBV7-2 and J is TRBJ2-4, with a weak D call TRBD1 (5 bases). V lost 6 bases, J lost 1 base, and 16 bases lay in between. Germline V gives CDR1 SGHTA, CDR2 FQGNSA. The CDR3 spans 16 residues. In DNA, the CDR3 is TGTGCCAGCAGGACTCAGGGAAATGCGGCCAAAAACATTCAGTACTTC. Encoded protein: CASRTQGNAAKNIQYF.

This chain links TRBV19 with TRBJ1-4; D not resolved. Trimming left V 3 bases short and J 8 bases short, with 7 bases between. Germline V lookup: CDR1 LNHDA, CDR2 SQIVND (reference sequence). The CDR3 extends over 12 amino acids. In DNA, the CDR3 is TGTGCCAGTAGTATCGCCGAGGAAAAACTGTTTTTT. It specifies CASSIAEEKLFF.